One and the same sample provided the 23 T cell receptor beta chains below, sequenced in a study of T cell responses to AZD1222 COVID-19 vaccine. Here immunoSEQ multiplex PCR was the method, and the copy in TCRdb shows in-frame clones only, minus some. The sample includes approximately 110,000 clones, more than 90% of them seen just once. The source material was peripheral blood, sampled on day 0 of AZD1222 vaccination. Receptors were obtained from an adult in good health.

This clone appeared a single time. The rearrangement uses TRBV7-2 and TRBJ1-5; TRBD1 agrees at 7 bases. Germline values: CDR1 SGHTA, CDR2 FQGNSA. The V and J ends lost 4 bases and 11 bases, in that order; junction bases with no gene match: 14. This CDR3 has 15 residues. CDR3 nucleotide sequence: TGTGCCAGCAGCTCCTACAGGGAGGGGGCGATGGCCCAGCATTTT. Translating gives CASSSYREGAMAQHF.

This chain links TRBV6-2 or TRBV6-3 with TRBJ2-3; D gene ambiguous. Germline V gene sequence: CDR1 MNHEY, CDR2 SVGEGT. The V gene lost 6 bases and the J gene lost 5 bases, with 9 bases spanning the gap. The CDR3 sequence is 12 residues long. The DNA of the CDR3 is TGTGCCAGCAGCCCCCTCGAAGATACGCAGTATTTT. It is translated as CASSPLEDTQYF.

This sequence joins TRBV9 and TRBJ1-6, with 7 bases lining up with TRBD1. J lost 6 bases, V lost 3 bases, and 12 bases had no gene match. This CDR3 contains 17 residues. Germline V gives CDR1 SGDLS, CDR2 YYNGEE. DNA for the CDR3: TGTGCCAGCAGCGCCGGGACAGAAATTGGTTCTAATTCACCCCTCCACTTT. It specifies CASSAGTEIGSNSPLHF.

The chain carries TRBV7-2 and TRBJ2-5; D might be TRBD2 (7 bases). The germline CDR1 and CDR2 sequences are SGHTA and FQGNSA. The CDR3 runs to 14 residues. The V gene lost 6 bases and the J gene lost 1 base, with 12 bases spanning the gap. For the CDR3, the DNA is TGTGCCAGCAGACTAGGGGGGGTCCAAGAGACCCAGTACTTC. It codes for CASRLGGVQETQYF.

V is TRBV30 and J is TRBJ1-5, with D perhaps TRBD1 (6 bases). V lost 3 bases and J 1 base, leaving 16 bases between the germline ends. The germline gives CDR1 GTSNPN, CDR2 SVGIG (reference sequence). The CDR3 spans 16 residues. The CDR3 is CAWSSEGGWSNQPQHF. Written as DNA, the CDR3 is TGTGCCTGGAGCTCAGAAGGGGGGTGGAGCAATCAGCCCCAGCATTTT.

The genes are TRBV19 and TRBJ2-7, with 10 bases lining up with TRBD1. This CDR3 is built from 15 residues. Germline loops: CDR1 LNHDA, CDR2 SQIVND (reference sequence). With V trimmed by 4 bases and J by 4 bases, 7 bases remained unmatched. The chain's CDR3 is CASSTLTGGGYEQYF. Here the CDR3 DNA reads TGTGCCAGTAGTACCCTGACAGGGGGCGGGTACGAGCAGTACTTC.

The chain carries TRBV19 and TRBJ1-2; the D is unclear. Trimming took off 5 bases at V and 0 bases at J, with 16 bases between the two ends. Germline V gene sequence: CDR1 LNHDA, CDR2 SQIVND (reference sequence). The CDR3 consists of 16 residues. The CDR3 reads CASSSSSQLPNYGYTF. CDR3 DNA: TGTGCCAGTAGTTCCAGTAGTCAACTCCCTAACTATGGCTACACCTTC.

The rearrangement uses TRBV7-2 and TRBJ2-7, with D uncertain. Trimming left V 1 base short and J 4 bases short, with 11 bases between. The CDR3 sequence is 14 residues long. Germline loops: CDR1 SGHTA, CDR2 FQGNSA. The CDR3 here is CASSLEVRQYEQYF. The DNA of the CDR3 is TGTGCCAGCAGCTTAGAAGTCAGGCAATACGAGCAGTACTTC.

CDR3 bases: TGTGCCATCAGTGAGTCGGTTCGCACTGAAGCTTTCTTT. This gives the protein CAISESVRTEAFF. The chain has TRBV10-3 and TRBJ1-1, with D unclear. The CDR3 runs 13 residues. The germline V and J ends were trimmed by 0 bases and 4 bases, with 6 bases remaining between them. The germline CDR1 and CDR2 sequences are ENHRY and SYGVKD.

The chain has TRBV2 and TRBJ1-3; D unclear. Germline V gives CDR1 SNHLY, CDR2 FYNNEI. V was cut by 2 bases and J by 0 bases, with 5 bases left in between. This CDR3 has 14 residues. The CDR3 DNA reads TGTGCCAGCAGTGAACTCATCTCTGGAAACACCATATATTTT. Amino acids: CASSELISGNTIYF.

The V and J genes are TRBV29-1 and TRBJ1-2; a possible D gene is TRBD1 (5 bases). Per the germline V gene, CDR1 is SQVTM and CDR2 is ANQGSEA. With 6 bases removed from V and 1 base from J, the gap between germline ends came to 9 bases. The CDR3 covers 12 residues. The CDR3 region is CSVRDSNYGYTF. CDR3 DNA sequence: TGCAGCGTCCGCGACAGTAACTATGGCTACACCTTC.

The gene calls are TRBV7-9 and TRBJ1-1; D unresolved. This CDR3 contains 14 residues. Trimming cost V 2 bases and J 0 bases, with 7 bases left between them. The germline V gene encodes CDR1 SEHNR and CDR2 FQNEAQ (reference sequence). CDR3 protein: CASSLTRLNTEAFF. For the CDR3, the DNA is TGTGCCAGCAGCTTAACTAGGTTGAACACTGAAGCTTTCTTT.

The chain recombines TRBV2 with TRBJ2-1, with 9 bases lining up with TRBD2. V lost 5 bases and J lost 6; bases outside the gene matches: 11. CDR3 length equals 16 residues. In germline, CDR1 is SNHLY, CDR2 FYNNEI. CDR3 sequence (DNA): TGTGCCAGCAGTTTGGGCCGGCTAGCGGGGCGCAATGAGCAGTTCTTC. Its translation: CASSLGRLAGRNEQFF.

The CDR3 here is CASSHKTGSNTEAFF. In DNA form, the CDR3 reads TGTGCCAGCAGCCACAAGACAGGGTCGAACACTGAAGCTTTCTTT. The chain couples TRBV16 to TRBJ1-1; 7 bases fit TRBD1. The V segment lost 3 bases and the J segment 1 base; nucleotides outside the gene matches: 5. From germline, CDR1 is KGHSY and CDR2 FQNENV. CDR3 length equals 15 residues.

This clone appeared a single time. V gene TRBV15 combines with J gene TRBJ2-5, with 7 nucleotides matching TRBD1. Losses at the gene ends were 2 bases for V and 7 bases for J; bases not matched to a gene: 10. Germline V gene data show CDR1 as LNHNV and CDR2 as YYDKDF (reference sequence). This CDR3 comprises 15 residues. As DNA, the CDR3 is TGTGCCACCAGCAGATCAGGGACAGAGATGTGGACCCAGTACTTC. This translates into CATSRSGTEMWTQYF.

CDR3 coding DNA: TGTGCCATCAGTGAGGGACAGGGGACTTCACCCCTCCACTTT. It translates to CAISEGQGTSPLHF. This rearrangement joins TRBV10-3 to TRBJ1-6; 9 nucleotides align to TRBD1. There are 14 residues in the CDR3. The junction had 2 bases not matched to a gene; V was cut back by 2 bases and J by 9 bases. The V gene's germline CDR1 is ENHRY and CDR2 SYGVKD.

The chain links TRBV30 to TRBJ1-2; tentatively, D is TRBD1 (5 bases). CDR3 length equals 13 residues. V lost 2 bases and J lost 3, with 10 bases in between. CDR1 GTSNPN and CDR2 SVGIG come from the germline V gene (reference sequence). The CDR3 here is CAWSPGGDYGYTF. The CDR3 coding sequence is TGTGCCTGGAGTCCCGGGGGGGACTATGGCTACACCTTC. The full variable domain, with the rest looked up from reference TRBV30 and TRBJ1-2, is SQTIHQWPATLVQPVGSPLSLECTVEGTSNPNLYWYRQAAGRGLQLLFYSVGIGQISSEVPQNLSASRPQDRQFILSSKKLLLSDSGFYLCAWSPGGDYGYTFGSGTRLTVV.

DNA of the CDR3: TGCGCCAGCAGTCCCCTAGCGGGGAACACCGGGGAGCTGTTTTTT. This sequence encodes CASSPLAGNTGELFF. The V call is TRBV4-3, the J call TRBJ2-2, with 8 bases that match TRBD2. The CDR3 contains 15 residues. Germline V gene sequence: CDR1 LGHNA, CDR2 YSLEER. The V gene end was trimmed by 6 bases and the J gene end by 1 base; junction bases not matched to a gene: 4.

This sequence joins TRBV19 and TRBJ2-2, with no clear D. The CDR3 has 13 residues. V lost 7 bases, J lost 5 bases, and 11 bases lay in between. CDR1 and CDR2 from the germline V gene are LNHDA and SQIVND (reference sequence). The CDR3 loop is CASTPHLTGELFF. CDR3 bases: TGTGCCAGTACCCCACATTTGACCGGGGAGCTGTTTTTT.

The chain recombines TRBV29-1 with TRBJ1-3; D unresolved. Germline lookup yields CDR1 SQVTM and CDR2 ANQGSEA. This CDR3 region has 12 residues. V was trimmed by 1 base and J by 1 base, leaving 2 bases between them. In DNA form, the CDR3 reads TGCAGCGTTGAAGCTTCTGGAAACACCATATATTTT. Encoded protein: CSVEASGNTIYF.

The rearrangement links TRBV14 to TRBJ2-7; no definite D call. This CDR3 is 13 amino acids long. Deletions cut 5 bases from V and 3 bases from J, with 11 bases between. Germline CDR1 is SGHDN and CDR2 is FVKESK. The CDR3 loop is CASSEPSGYEQYF. The CDR3 DNA is TGTGCCAGCAGCGAGCCCTCGGGCTACGAGCAGTACTTC.

This rearrangement joins TRBV5-1 to TRBJ1-1; perhaps TRBD1 as D (5 bases). Germline CDR1 SGHRS, CDR2 YFSETQ. The CDR3 has 12 amino acids. V was pared by 3 bases and J by 4 bases, with 7 bases between. The DNA for the CDR3 is TGCGCCAGCAGCTGGGGCGGCACTGAAGCTTTCTTT. Amino acid sequence: CASSWGGTEAFF.

The V call is TRBV7-2, the J call TRBJ2-6, with D maybe TRBD2 (6 bases). Trimming cost V 3 bases and J 1 base, with 13 bases left between them. Per germline, CDR1 SGHTA and CDR2 FQGNSA. The CDR3 totals 17 residues. The CDR3 DNA is TGTGCCAGCAGCTTGGGATCGGGGGTATCTGGGGCCAACGTCCTGACTTTC. The encoded protein is CASSLGSGVSGANVLTF.